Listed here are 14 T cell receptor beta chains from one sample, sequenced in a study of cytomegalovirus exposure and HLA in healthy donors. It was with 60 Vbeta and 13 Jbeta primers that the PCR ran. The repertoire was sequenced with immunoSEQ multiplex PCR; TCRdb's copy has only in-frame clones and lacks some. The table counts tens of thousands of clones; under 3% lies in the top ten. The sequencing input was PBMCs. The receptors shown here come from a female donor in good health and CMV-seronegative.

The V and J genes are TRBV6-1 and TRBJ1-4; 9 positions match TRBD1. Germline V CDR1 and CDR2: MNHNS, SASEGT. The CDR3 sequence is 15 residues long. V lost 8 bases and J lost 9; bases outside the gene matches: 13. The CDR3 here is CASSGPGTGRQKLFF. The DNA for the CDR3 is TGTGCCAGCTCAGGACCAGGGACAGGGAGGCAAAAACTGTTTTTT.

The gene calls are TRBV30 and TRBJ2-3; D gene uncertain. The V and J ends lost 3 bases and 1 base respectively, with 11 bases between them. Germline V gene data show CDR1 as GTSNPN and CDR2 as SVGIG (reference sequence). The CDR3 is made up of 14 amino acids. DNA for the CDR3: TGTGCCTGGAGCCCCGGGTACGGCACAGATACGCAGTATTTT. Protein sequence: CAWSPGYGTDTQYF.

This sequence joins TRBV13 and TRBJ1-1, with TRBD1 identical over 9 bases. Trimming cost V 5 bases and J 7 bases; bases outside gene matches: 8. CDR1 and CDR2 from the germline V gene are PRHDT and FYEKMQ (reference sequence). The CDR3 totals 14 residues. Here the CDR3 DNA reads TGTGCCAGCAGCCCAGACAGGGGGAGGGATGAAGCTTTCTTT. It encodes CASSPDRGRDEAFF.

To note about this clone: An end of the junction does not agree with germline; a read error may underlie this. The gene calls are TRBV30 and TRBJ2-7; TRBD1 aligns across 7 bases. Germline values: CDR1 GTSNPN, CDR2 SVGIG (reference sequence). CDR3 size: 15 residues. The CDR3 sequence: CAGSYRGLPDYEQYF. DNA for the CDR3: TGTGCCGGGAGTTACAGGGGCCTCCCTGATTACGAGCAGTACTTC. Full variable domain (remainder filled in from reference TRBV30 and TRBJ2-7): SQTIHQWPATLVQPVGSPLSLECTVEGTSNPNLYWYRQAAGRGLQLLFYSVGIGQISSEVPQNLSASRPQDRQFILSSKKLLLSDSGFYLCAGSYRGLPDYEQYFGPGTRLTVT.

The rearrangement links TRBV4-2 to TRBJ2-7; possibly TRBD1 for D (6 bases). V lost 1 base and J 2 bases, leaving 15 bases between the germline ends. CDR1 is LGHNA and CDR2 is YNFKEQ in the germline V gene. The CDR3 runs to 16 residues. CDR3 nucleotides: TGTGCCAGCAGCCAAGGGGGGCAAGGCCGGACCTACGAGCAGTACTTC. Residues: CASSQGGQGRTYEQYF.

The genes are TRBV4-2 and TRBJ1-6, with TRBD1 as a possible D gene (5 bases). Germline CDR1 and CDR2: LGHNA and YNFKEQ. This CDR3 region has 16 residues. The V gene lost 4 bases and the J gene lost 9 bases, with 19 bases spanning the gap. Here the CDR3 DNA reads TGTGCCAGCAGCCCACTAGCGGGGACCGGAGGTTCACCCCTCCACTTT. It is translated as CASSPLAGTGGSPLHF.

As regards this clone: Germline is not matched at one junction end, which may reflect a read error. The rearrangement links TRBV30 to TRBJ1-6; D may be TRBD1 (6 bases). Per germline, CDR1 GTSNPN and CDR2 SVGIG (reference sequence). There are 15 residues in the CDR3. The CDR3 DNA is TGTGCCGGGAGTTGGGCCAGGGGCTATAATTCACCCCTCCACTTT. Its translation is CAGSWARGYNSPLHF.

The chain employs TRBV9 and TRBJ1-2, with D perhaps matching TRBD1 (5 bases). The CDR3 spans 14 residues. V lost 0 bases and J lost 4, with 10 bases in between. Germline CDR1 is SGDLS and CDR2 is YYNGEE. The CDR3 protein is CASSVAQDTYGYTF. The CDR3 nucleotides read TGTGCCAGCAGCGTAGCTCAGGACACCTATGGCTACACCTTC.

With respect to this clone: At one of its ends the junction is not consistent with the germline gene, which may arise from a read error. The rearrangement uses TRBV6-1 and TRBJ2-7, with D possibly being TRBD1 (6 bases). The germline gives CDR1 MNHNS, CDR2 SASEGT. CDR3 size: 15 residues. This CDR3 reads CASSQATGSAYEQYF. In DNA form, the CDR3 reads TGTGCCAGCAGTCAAGCGACAGGCAGCGCCTACGAGCAGTACTTC.

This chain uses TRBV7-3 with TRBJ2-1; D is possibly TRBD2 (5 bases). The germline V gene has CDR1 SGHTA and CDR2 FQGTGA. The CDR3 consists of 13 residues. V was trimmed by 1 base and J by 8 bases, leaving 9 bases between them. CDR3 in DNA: TGTGCCAGCAGCTTAATTGCGAGGGATGAGCAGTTCTTC. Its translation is CASSLIARDEQFF.

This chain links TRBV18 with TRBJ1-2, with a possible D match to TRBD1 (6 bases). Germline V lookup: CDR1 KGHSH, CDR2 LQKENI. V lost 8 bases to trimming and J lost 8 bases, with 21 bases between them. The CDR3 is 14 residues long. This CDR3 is CASAQTTGAGGYTF. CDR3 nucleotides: TGTGCCAGCGCGCAAACGACAGGCGCCGGAGGCTACACCTTC.

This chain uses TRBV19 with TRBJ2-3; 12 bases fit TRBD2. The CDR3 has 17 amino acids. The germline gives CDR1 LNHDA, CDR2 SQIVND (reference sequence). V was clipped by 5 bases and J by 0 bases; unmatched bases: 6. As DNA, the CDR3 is TGTGCCAGTAGTCTGCGACTAGCGGGAGCTAGCACAGATACGCAGTATTTT. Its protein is CASSLRLAGASTDTQYF.

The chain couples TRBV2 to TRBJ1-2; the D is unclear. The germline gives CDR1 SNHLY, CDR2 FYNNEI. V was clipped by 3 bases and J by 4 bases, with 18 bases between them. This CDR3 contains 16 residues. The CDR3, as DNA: TGTGCCAGCAGTGATTGGGCAGCTCTTGCGGGCTATGGCTACACCTTC. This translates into CASSDWAALAGYGYTF.

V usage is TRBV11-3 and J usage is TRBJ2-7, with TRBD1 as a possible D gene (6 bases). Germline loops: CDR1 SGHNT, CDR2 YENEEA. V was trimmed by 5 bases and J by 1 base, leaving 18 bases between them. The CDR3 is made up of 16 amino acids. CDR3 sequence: CASSPPQGRVSYEQYF. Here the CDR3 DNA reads TGTGCCAGCAGCCCTCCGCAGGGGCGCGTTTCCTACGAGCAGTACTTC.